This passage covers 2 T cell receptor beta chains from one sample sequenced in a study of blood T cell repertoires in COVID-19. Here immunoSEQ multiplex PCR was the method, and the copy in TCRdb shows in-frame clones only, minus some. The sample holds under 350,000 clones, about nine tenths seen once. Specimen: PBMCs or T cells enriched from blood (not recorded which). The receptors derive from a man aged 25 to 40 who had recovered from COVID-19.

The gene calls are TRBV5-6 and TRBJ1-2, with D perhaps TRBD1 (5 bases). From germline, CDR1 is SGHDT and CDR2 YYEEEE. The V gene lost 2 bases and the J gene lost 5 bases, with 19 bases spanning the gap. CDR3 length equals 16 residues. This CDR3 is CASSFLPRGDEYGYTF. The DNA for the CDR3 is TGTGCCAGCAGCTTCTTACCCCGGGGGGACGAATATGGCTACACCTTC. Variable domain in full (rest from reference TRBV5-6 and TRBJ1-2): DAGVTQSPTHLIKTRGQQVTLRCSPKSGHDTVSWYQQALGQGPQFIFQYYEEEERQRGNFPDRFSGHQFPNYSSELNVNALLLGDSALYLCASSFLPRGDEYGYTFGSGTRLTVV.

The rearrangement links TRBV2 to TRBJ2-6; 10 positions agree with TRBD1. This CDR3 region has 17 residues. Germline values: CDR1 SNHLY, CDR2 FYNNEI. V trimming: 8 bases; J trimming: 4 bases; junction bases outside the gene matches: 11. CDR3 in DNA: TGTGCCAGCGGACCGGGACAGGGGCGACGGGGGGCCAACGTCCTGACTTTC. Protein sequence: CASGPGQGRRGANVLTF.